Sequencing of this T cell receptor (beta chain) was carried out in a study of blood T cell repertoires in COVID-19. Study-level background: From the United States, Italy and Spain came samples of acute and convalescent COVID-19.

As handled by the study authors: Reference gene primer amplification gave nucleated cell count estimates. Repertoires were generated with immunoSEQ multiplex PCR, while TCRdb's copy carries only in-frame clones and drops some. V and J calls and clone size are given by that table; D and trimming were obtained from the DNA. The sample records about 110,000 clones, 82% being singletons. Sequences were obtained from peripheral blood. This sequence was found in a man between 65 and 85 years old with acute or convalescent COVID-19.

CDR3 loop: CASSYMGLSTDTQYF. In DNA, the CDR3 is TGTGCCAGCAGCTACATGGGACTTTCCACAGATACGCAGTATTTT. The rearrangement links TRBV3-1 (or the pseudogene TRBV3-2) to TRBJ2-3; D possibly corresponds to TRBD2 (6 bases). The CDR3 consists of 15 residues. Trimming stripped 5 bases from V and 2 bases from J, with 14 bases between. The germline V gene encodes CDR1 LGHDT and CDR2 YNNKEL (reference sequence).